These 29 T cell receptor beta chains were all obtained from the same sample, sequenced in a study of technical replicates of blood from a handful of donors. Assay: immunoSEQ multiplex PCR; the TCRdb copy retains only in-frame clones and omits some. The sample holds 60,000 to 90,000 clones, less than 97% seen once. Sequencing input: T cells isolated from PBMCs. The receptor set was obtained from a human donor in good health.

The rearrangement uses TRBV7-9 and TRBJ2-2, with 8 nucleotides matching TRBD1. V dropped 6 bases and J dropped 2; count of bases not matched to a gene: 11. Germline lookup yields CDR1 SEHNR and CDR2 FQNEAQ (reference sequence). The CDR3 loop spans 17 amino acids. CDR3 DNA sequence: TGTGCCAGCAGGAGACACCGGGACAGGATTAACACCGGGGAGCTGTTTTTT. It is translated as CASRRHRDRINTGELFF. Full variable domain (missing parts from reference TRBV7-9 and TRBJ2-2): DTGVSQNPRHKITKRGQNVTFRCDPISEHNRLYWYRQTLGQGPEFLTYFQNEAQLEKSRLLSDRFSAERPKGSFSTLEIQRTEQGDSAMYLCASRRHRDRINTGELFFGEGSRLTVL.

The chain recombines TRBV2 with TRBJ2-2; 9 bases are shared with TRBD2. The V gene end was trimmed by 7 bases and the J gene end by 3 bases; junction bases not matched to a gene: 3. The CDR3 length is 14 residues. From germline, CDR1 is SNHLY and CDR2 FYNNEI. Here the CDR3 reads CASNQREDTGELFF. The CDR3 DNA sequence: TGTGCCAGCAACCAGCGGGAGGACACCGGGGAGCTGTTTTTT.

This clone is a singleton in its sample. The chain carries TRBV7-9 and TRBJ2-1; D is unclear. CDR3 length: 11 residues. Germline values: CDR1 SEHNR, CDR2 FQNEAQ (reference sequence). The V end was cut by 2 bases, the J end by 8 bases, with 4 bases between. DNA of the CDR3: TGTGCCAGCAGCTTAACTTATGAGCAGTTCTTC. Encoded protein: CASSLTYEQFF.

The rearrangement joins TRBV13 to TRBJ1-4; D is undetermined. V lost 6 bases and J 3 bases, leaving 11 bases between the germline ends. CDR3 length equals 14 residues. Per germline, CDR1 PRHDT and CDR2 FYEKMQ (reference sequence). This CDR3 is CASSRRLSNEKLFF. The CDR3 bases are TGTGCCAGCAGTCGGCGACTATCTAATGAAAAACTGTTTTTT.

The chain links TRBV6-6 to TRBJ2-1; 13 bases fit TRBD2. The germline V gene has CDR1 MNHNY and CDR2 SVGAGI (reference sequence). V gave up 4 bases and J gave up 3 bases; unmatched junction bases: 3. The CDR3 is 16 residues long. This chain's CDR3 is CASSSGLAGVYNEQFF. DNA of the CDR3: TGTGCCAGCAGTTCCGGACTAGCGGGAGTCTACAATGAGCAGTTCTTC.

This clone was picked up a small number of times. This chain connects TRBV12-5 to TRBJ2-7, with 10 bases matching TRBD1. The V gene's germline CDR1 is LGHNT and CDR2 FRNRAP. The CDR3 runs to 14 residues. Trimming took 6 bases from V and 5 from J; bases not matched to a gene: 7. CDR3 in amino acids: CASGLGQGVNEQYF. Here the CDR3 DNA reads TGTGCTAGTGGCCTTGGACAGGGGGTCAACGAGCAGTACTTC. The full variable domain, with the rest looked up from reference TRBV12-5 and TRBJ2-7, is DARVTQTPRHKVTEMGQEVTMRCQPILGHNTVFWYRQTMMQGLELLAYFRNRAPLDDSGMPKDRFSAEMPDATLATLKIQPSEPRDSAVYFCASGLGQGVNEQYFGPGTRLTVT.

This chain connects TRBV10-2 to TRBJ2-3; 12 positions match TRBD2. The CDR3 length is 15 residues. CDR1 WSHSY and CDR2 SAAADI come from the germline V gene. V was pared by 6 bases and J by 7 bases, with 8 bases of the junction left unmatched. This CDR3 reads CASRPTSGGTNTQYF. DNA of the CDR3: TGCGCCAGCAGGCCGACTAGCGGGGGTACAAATACGCAGTATTTT.

The V and J genes are TRBV11-1 and TRBJ2-5; D not certain. The CDR3 sequence is 13 residues long. Germline V lookup: CDR1 SGHAT, CDR2 FQDESV (reference sequence). The V gene lost 5 bases and the J gene lost 1 base, with 8 bases spanning the gap. The CDR3 coding sequence is TGTGCCAGCAGCCCCAGGTCCCAAGAGACCCAGTACTTC. As protein: CASSPRSQETQYF.

V usage is TRBV30 and J usage is TRBJ2-7; the match to TRBD1 covers 9 bases. Germline CDR1 GTSNPN, CDR2 SVGIG (reference sequence). V shed 2 bases, J shed 4 bases, and the junction held 9 bases outside the gene matches. The CDR3 sequence is 15 residues long. CDR3 sequence (DNA): TGTGCCTGGAGTTTTGGGACAGGGAATCTATACGAGCAGTACTTC. Translating it yields CAWSFGTGNLYEQYF.

V and J are TRBV30 and TRBJ1-2; TRBD1 matches 7 bases. The CDR3 extends over 14 amino acids. From germline, CDR1 is GTSNPN and CDR2 SVGIG (reference sequence). With V trimmed by 6 bases and J by 0 bases, 7 bases remained unmatched. The chain's CDR3 is CACGQAIANYGYTF. CDR3 nucleotide sequence: TGTGCCTGTGGACAGGCGATAGCTAACTATGGCTACACCTTC.

The V and J genes are TRBV6-1 and TRBJ1-5; TRBD1 aligns across 7 bases. Germline V lookup: CDR1 MNHNS, CDR2 SASEGT. The CDR3 totals 17 residues. The V segment lost 2 bases and the J segment 7 bases; nucleotides outside the gene matches: 14. The CDR3 DNA reads as TGTGCCAGCAGTGAAAGGGGACAGAGGGGTTCAATCCAGCCCCAGCATTTT. Its protein product is CASSERGQRGSIQPQHF.

The rearrangement uses TRBV11-3 and TRBJ2-1; 8 bases line up with TRBD2. The CDR3 spans 18 residues. Germline CDR1 SGHNT, CDR2 YENEEA. The ends lost 5 bases at V and 2 bases at J; junction bases unmatched: 14. CDR3 amino acids: CASSPRGGWGGTYNEQFF. For the CDR3, the DNA is TGTGCCAGCAGCCCCCGGGGGGGTTGGGGGGGGACCTACAATGAGCAGTTCTTC.

This chain joins TRBV6-5 and TRBJ2-1, with D possibly TRBD2 on 5 matching bases. V was cut by 2 bases and J by 8 bases, with 16 bases left in between. Germline values: CDR1 MNHEY, CDR2 SVGAGI. The CDR3 runs to 15 residues. As DNA, the CDR3 is TGTGCCAGCAGTTACGAGGGTAACGGGTTCGATGAGCAGTTCTTC. Residues: CASSYEGNGFDEQFF.

V and J are TRBV27 and TRBJ2-7; TRBD2 might be the D (5 bases). V shed 6 bases and J shed 3 bases, with 30 bases lying between them. The CDR3 has 19 residues. CDR1 and CDR2 from the germline V gene are MNHEY and SMNVEV (reference sequence). CDR3 in DNA: TGTGCCAGCAGCCGCGACCCTGCGGAGATCCAGTCCGGGATCTACGAGCAGTACTTC. This translates into CASSRDPAEIQSGIYEQYF.

The chain uses TRBV7-7 and TRBJ2-1; D ambiguous. The CDR3 runs to 14 residues. V shed 2 bases and J shed 7 bases, with 12 bases lying between them. Germline V gene sequence: CDR1 SSHAT, CDR2 FNYEAQ (reference sequence). CDR3: CASSLSAQGNEQFF. Here the CDR3 DNA reads TGTGCCAGCAGCTTATCAGCGCAAGGAAATGAGCAGTTCTTC.

The genes are TRBV18 and TRBJ1-2, with D maybe TRBD1 (5 bases). The CDR3 has 15 amino acids. Germline values: CDR1 KGHSH, CDR2 LQKENI. The ends were cut back, 1 base at V and 6 bases at J, with 15 bases in the middle. The CDR3 spells CASSPLKEGGDGYTF. The CDR3 DNA sequence: TGTGCCAGCTCACCACTTAAGGAGGGAGGGGATGGCTACACCTTC.

This rearrangement joins TRBV5-4 to TRBJ1-2; the D gene is possibly TRBD1 (6 bases). CDR3 length: 13 amino acids. CDR1 is SGHNT and CDR2 is YYREEE in the germline V gene (reference sequence). V lost 9 bases to trimming and J lost 2 bases, with 14 bases between them. The CDR3 reads CATVVGGNYGYTF. CDR3 coding DNA: TGTGCCACCGTCGTAGGGGGAAACTATGGCTACACCTTC. Full variable domain (outside the CDR3, taken from reference TRBV5-4 and TRBJ1-2): ETGVTQSPTHLIKTRGQQVTLRCSSQSGHNTVSWYQQALGQGPQFIFQYYREEENGRGNFPPRFSGLQFPNYSSELNVNALELDDSALYLCATVVGGNYGYTFGSGTRLTVV.

The chain is built from TRBV28 and TRBJ1-2, with D unclear. CDR3 length: 15 amino acids. V was pared by 8 bases and J by 8 bases, with 24 bases between. The germline gives CDR1 MDHEN, CDR2 SYDVKM. CDR3 region: CASQLSGSPERGYTF. The CDR3 bases are TGTGCCAGCCAATTGTCCGGGAGCCCCGAGCGGGGCTACACCTTC.

The V call is TRBV7-9, the J call TRBJ1-6, with D uncertain. CDR3 length: 13 amino acids. The germline V and J ends were trimmed by 3 bases and 8 bases, with 8 bases remaining between them. The germline gives CDR1 SEHNR, CDR2 FQNEAQ (reference sequence). CDR3 region: CASSFESHSPLHF. CDR3 in DNA: TGTGCCAGCAGCTTCGAAAGCCATTCACCCCTCCACTTT.

The J gene is TRBJ1-5, the V gene TRBV6-1, with 8 nucleotides matching TRBD1. Germline V gene lookup returns CDR1 MNHNS and CDR2 SASEGT. The CDR3 covers 15 residues. V gave up 4 bases and J gave up 4 bases; unmatched junction bases: 6. The CDR3 nucleotides read TGTGCCAGCAGTGGGCAGGGGGCTCTGAATCAGCCCCAGCATTTT. It is translated as CASSGQGALNQPQHF.

This clone was found once. This chain connects TRBV30 to TRBJ2-4, with D unclear. The CDR3 sequence is 14 residues long. From germline, CDR1 is GTSNPN and CDR2 SVGIG (reference sequence). V lost 0 bases and J lost 2, with 8 bases in between. The CDR3 DNA reads TGTGCCTGGAGTGTTTTTACAACCAAAAACATTCAGTACTTC. Its translation: CAWSVFTTKNIQYF.

This chain joins TRBV6-5 and TRBJ2-5; a weak D match, TRBD2 (7 bases). The length of the CDR3 is 15 residues. Per the germline V gene, CDR1 is MNHEY and CDR2 is SVGAGI. The V end lost 6 bases, the J end lost 3 bases, and 17 bases lay between the germline ends. CDR3 sequence: CASSLLGGGKETQYF. The CDR3 nucleotides read TGTGCCAGCAGCCTATTAGGGGGGGGAAAAGAGACCCAGTACTTC.

The J gene is TRBJ2-2, the V gene TRBV7-2; D remains unclear. The CDR3 loop spans 12 amino acids. From germline, CDR1 is SGHTA and CDR2 FQGNSA. V lost 4 bases to trimming and J lost 3 bases, with 3 bases between them. CDR3 loop: CASSSDTGELFF. CDR3 DNA: TGTGCCAGCAGCTCAGACACCGGGGAGCTGTTTTTT.

V gene TRBV2 combines with J gene TRBJ1-1; 8 bases map to TRBD1. Trimming removed 6 bases from V and 0 bases from J; junction bases left unmatched: 6. CDR3 length equals 15 residues. The germline CDR1 and CDR2 sequences are SNHLY and FYNNEI. The CDR3 sequence is CASRDPGQVNTEAFF. Here the CDR3 DNA reads TGTGCCAGCAGGGATCCGGGACAGGTGAACACTGAAGCTTTCTTT.

The chain is built from TRBV30 and TRBJ1-2; the match to TRBD1 covers 9 bases. There are 12 residues in the CDR3. Per germline, CDR1 GTSNPN and CDR2 SVGIG (reference sequence). V trimming: 7 bases; J trimming: 4 bases; junction bases outside the gene matches: 4. The CDR3 DNA reads TGTGCCTCCGGGACAGGGAGCTATGGCTACACCTTC. Translated, it gives CASGTGSYGYTF.

The rearrangement uses TRBV2 and TRBJ2-7; no clear D gene. This CDR3 spans 13 amino acids. Trimming removed 4 bases at V and 3 bases at J, with 10 bases between. CDR1 is SNHLY and CDR2 is FYNNEI in the germline V gene. The CDR3 nucleotides read TGTGCCAGCAGTGTGCGTCAATTCTACGAGCAGTACTTC. It specifies CASSVRQFYEQYF.

The chain is built from TRBV5-5 and TRBJ2-7; D perhaps matches TRBD1 (6 bases). Trimming took 7 bases from V and 2 from J, leaving 16 bases between them. Germline CDR1 is SGHKS and CDR2 is YYEKEE (reference sequence). This CDR3 has 14 residues. CDR3 in DNA: TGTGCCAGCGGTCCCCGACAGGCCCCCTACGAGCAGTACTTC. This gives the protein CASGPRQAPYEQYF.

This sequence joins TRBV9 and TRBJ2-2, with D perhaps TRBD1 (6 bases). The length of the CDR3 is 15 residues. Germline V gene lookup returns CDR1 SGDLS and CDR2 YYNGEE. The V end was cut by 3 bases, the J end by 1 base, with 10 bases between. The CDR3 spells CASSAGTMNTGELFF. CDR3 bases: TGTGCCAGCAGCGCCGGGACAATGAACACCGGGGAGCTGTTTTTT. Complete variable domain (other parts from reference TRBV9 and TRBJ2-2): DSGVTQTPKHLITATGQRVTLRCSPRSGDLSVYWYQQSLDQGLQFLIQYYNGEERAKGNILERFSAQQFPDLHSELNLSSLELGDSALYFCASSAGTMNTGELFFGEGSRLTVL.

The chain carries TRBV7-6 and TRBJ2-1, with 8 bases lining up with TRBD2. The CDR3 runs to 15 residues. After removal of 4 bases from V and 7 bases from J, the junction contained 9 bases not matched to a gene. Germline CDR1 SGHVS, CDR2 FNYEAQ. The CDR3 protein is CASSWTSLAGNEQFF. In DNA, the CDR3 is TGTGCCAGCAGCTGGACTAGCCTTGCCGGGAATGAGCAGTTCTTC.